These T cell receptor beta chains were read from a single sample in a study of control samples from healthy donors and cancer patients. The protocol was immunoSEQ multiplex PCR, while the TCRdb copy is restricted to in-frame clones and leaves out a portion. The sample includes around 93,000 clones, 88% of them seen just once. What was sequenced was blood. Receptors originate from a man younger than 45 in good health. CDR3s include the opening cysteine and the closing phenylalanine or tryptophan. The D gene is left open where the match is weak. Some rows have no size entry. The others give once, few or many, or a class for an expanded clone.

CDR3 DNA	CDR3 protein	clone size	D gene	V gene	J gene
TGTGCCAGCAGTTCGGTACAGGCCTACAATGAGCAGTTCTTC	CASSSVQAYNEQFF	NA	NA	TRBV27	TRBJ2-1
TGTGCCAGCACAACCGGGACGAGCGGGGAGCAGTACTTC	CASTTGTSGEQYF	NA	NA	TRBV19	TRBJ2-7
TGTGCCAGCAGCTTAACGAGTGGAGAGACCCAGTACTTC	CASSLTSGETQYF	NA	NA	TRBV7-3	TRBJ2-5
TGTGCCAGCAGCCCAACCTTGGGGACAGATAAAATTGAGCAGTTCTTC	CASSPTLGTDKIEQFF	NA	TRBD1	TRBV7-9	TRBJ2-1
TGTGCCAGCTTCCGACCCCCCGCCGCTAGCGGGAGTAGGGGCTACGAGCAGTACTTC	CASFRPPAASGSRGYEQYF	once	TRBD2	TRBV6-4	TRBJ2-7
TGTGCCACCAGTCATCGGAGGGTCAATAACACCGGGGAGCTGTTTTTT	CATSHRRVNNTGELFF	NA	NA	TRBV27	TRBJ2-2
TGTGCCAGCAGCCAAGACGTACCGAATGAGCAGTTCTTC	CASSQDVPNEQFF	once	NA	TRBV3-1/TRBV3-2	TRBJ2-1
TGTGCCAGCAGTTCAGAACCTGAGGGGGCTAATGAAAAACTGTTTTTT	CASSSEPEGANEKLFF	NA	NA	TRBV27	TRBJ1-4
TGTGCCAGTAGTAGGGACAGGGGGGAAAGCGGGGAGCTGTTTTTT	CASSRDRGESGELFF	once	TRBD1	TRBV19	TRBJ2-2
TGCGCCAGCAGCCAAGACATCCTTGGAAGCAATGAGCAGTTCTTC	CASSQDILGSNEQFF	NA	NA	TRBV4-3	TRBJ2-1
TGTGCCACCAGTGATTTCGCCACGGACAGCTCCTACAATGAGCAGTTCTTC	CATSDFATDSSYNEQFF	NA	NA	TRBV24-1	TRBJ2-1
TGTGCCAGCAGCCCGAGGACAGGGCGGTTCACTGAAGCTTTCTTT	CASSPRTGRFTEAFF	NA	TRBD1	TRBV5-4	TRBJ1-1
TGTGCCAGCAGCTTAGGGGCAGGGGGAGCCTACAATGAGCAGTTCTTC	CASSLGAGGAYNEQFF	few	TRBD1	TRBV7-3	TRBJ2-1
TGTGCCAGCAGCTTGTCGGCAGGGGGGGGGCCCCCGGCTGGAGCTTTCTTT	CASSLSAGGGPPAGAFF	NA	TRBD1	TRBV5-5	TRBJ1-1
TGTGCCAGCAGTGAAGCGCGGGGGGGACAAACCGCGGGTCGGGAGCAGTACTTC	CASSEARGGQTAGREQYF	once	TRBD2	TRBV2	TRBJ2-7
TGTGCCAGCAGCCAAGCAACAGGGTGGGAGCAGTACTTC	CASSQATGWEQYF	NA	NA	TRBV14	TRBJ2-7
TGTGCCAGCAGCGAAGAGTTGTACCGTCCCTACGAGCAGTACTTC	CASSEELYRPYEQYF	once	NA	TRBV6-2/TRBV6-3	TRBJ2-7
TGTGCCAGTAGTAGGACAGGGATATATAATTCACCCCTCCACTTT	CASSRTGIYNSPLHF	NA	TRBD1	TRBV19	TRBJ1-6
TGTGCCAGCAGCTACCTAGCGGGAGGGCCTAATGAGCAGTTCTTC	CASSYLAGGPNEQFF	NA	TRBD2	TRBV11-2	TRBJ2-1
TGTGCCAGCTCACCAGAGGGAACCTCGACCGGGGAGCTGTTTTTT	CASSPEGTSTGELFF	NA	NA	TRBV18	TRBJ2-2
TGCGCCAGCACCACCGGAGGGGTTCTCCCCCACGAGCAGTACTTC	CASTTGGVLPHEQYF	NA	NA	TRBV5-1	TRBJ2-7
TGTGCCAGCAGTTTCGGCCACCAAGAGACCCAGTACTTC	CASSFGHQETQYF	once	NA	TRBV28	TRBJ2-5
TGTGCCAGCAGCGTAGGGGCTAGCGGGAGGGCCGTGGAGACCCAGTACTTC	CASSVGASGRAVETQYF	NA	TRBD2	TRBV9	TRBJ2-5
TGTGCCAGCAGCTACCGAGCGGGACCAAACTACGAGCAGTACTTC	CASSYRAGPNYEQYF	NA	TRBD2	TRBV5-8	TRBJ2-7
TGTGCCTGGAGTGTGAGTATTGGTTCTCCAACCTACAATGAGCAGTTCTTC	CAWSVSIGSPTYNEQFF	NA	NA	TRBV30	TRBJ2-1
TGTGCCAGCAGCTTTCCTCGCGGTCCCTATGGCTACACCTTC	CASSFPRGPYGYTF	NA	NA	TRBV5-6	TRBJ1-2
TGCGCCAGCAGCCAAGGGTGGTCCGCGGGAGGGACCTACGAGCAGTACTTC	CASSQGWSAGGTYEQYF	NA	TRBD2	TRBV4-1	TRBJ2-7
TGTGCCAGCTCAGCATTGTTAGGAGGGGGCAATGAGCAGTTCTTC	CASSALLGGGNEQFF	NA	NA	TRBV18	TRBJ2-1
TGTGCCAGCAGTGACGGGTCAGGGTACACCGAAGCTTTCTTT	CASSDGSGYTEAFF	once	NA	TRBV6-4	TRBJ1-1
TGTGCCAGCAGTTCCACCGTCAGGGGCTCCTATAATTCACCCCTCCACTTT	CASSSTVRGSYNSPLHF	NA	NA	TRBV25-1	TRBJ1-6
TGTGCCAGCTCACCGGGCGAAAATCAAGAGACCCAGTACTTC	CASSPGENQETQYF	NA	NA	TRBV18	TRBJ2-5
TGTGCCAGCAGCTTAACTTCGCCAGATACGCAGTATTTT	CASSLTSPDTQYF	NA	NA	TRBV7-8	TRBJ2-3
TGTGCCAGCAACCGCTACCCGACAGGGGGATCTCTCGAGCAGTACTTC	CASNRYPTGGSLEQYF	once	TRBD1	TRBV28	TRBJ2-7
TGTGCCAGCAGTTTATTTGTCCGGGCTAGCGGGGGGGAGCAGTTCTTC	CASSLFVRASGGEQFF	NA	TRBD2	TRBV28	TRBJ2-1
TGTGCCAGCAGCTTATTGGGCTCAACTGAGCAGTTCTTC	CASSLLGSTEQFF	once	NA	TRBV7-3	TRBJ2-1
TGTGCCAGCAGTGCCAGGGTTGGGGACACCGGGGAGCTGTTTTTT	CASSARVGDTGELFF	NA	NA	TRBV25-1	TRBJ2-2
TGTGCTAGTGTGCGCGGGGGCAGAAGTATTTCTGAAAAACTGTTTTTT	CASVRGGRSISEKLFF	NA	NA	TRBV12-5	TRBJ1-4
TGTGCCAGCAGTTTAAACACTGGAAACACCATATATTTT	CASSLNTGNTIYF	NA	NA	TRBV12-3/TRBV12-4	TRBJ1-3
TGTGCCAGCAGTTCCGCAGCGGTGACAGGGGGTCGAGATACGCAGTATTTT	CASSSAAVTGGRDTQYF	NA	TRBD1	TRBV28	TRBJ2-3
TGTGCCAGCAGTTACAGGGGGGAGGCCTACGAGCAGTACTTC	CASSYRGEAYEQYF	NA	NA	TRBV6-5	TRBJ2-7
TGTGCCAGCAGCCAAGATATTTTCCCGGGAGGCGTTGTCGAGCAGTACTTC	CASSQDIFPGGVVEQYF	NA	TRBD2	TRBV4-2	TRBJ2-7
TGTGCCAGCAGTTCTTTAAATGGGTGGGAGGAACGGGGGGAGCTGTTTTTT	CASSSLNGWEERGELFF	NA	NA	TRBV27	TRBJ2-2
TGTGCCAGCAGTGACCAGCCGGGACTAGGCTCCGAGCAGTTCTTC	CASSDQPGLGSEQFF	NA	TRBD2	TRBV6-4	TRBJ2-1
TGTGCCAGCAGTCCCGGGACTAGCGGCCTCACAGATACGCAGTATTTT	CASSPGTSGLTDTQYF	NA	TRBD2	TRBV27	TRBJ2-3
TGTGCCACCAGTGACCGCGCTAGCGGGAGGTTAAACGAGCAGTACTTC	CATSDRASGRLNEQYF	NA	TRBD2	TRBV24-1	TRBJ2-7
TGTGCCAGCAGTTTTGTGGCTGACGATGAGCAGTTCTTC	CASSFVADDEQFF	NA	NA	TRBV12-3/TRBV12-4	TRBJ2-1
TGTGCCAGCAGTTTAGGCCGGACAATGCCACAAGAGACCCAGTACTTC	CASSLGRTMPQETQYF	NA	NA	TRBV6-2/TRBV6-3	TRBJ2-5
TGTGCCAGCAGCTTTGATGGGAGGGCGAACACCATATATTTT	CASSFDGRANTIYF	few	NA	TRBV7-2	TRBJ1-3
TGTGCCAGCAGCTCACATATTACTGAAGCTTTCTTT	CASSSHITEAFF	NA	NA	TRBV7-9	TRBJ1-1
TGCGCCAGCAGCCGTATAGTGGGAGGAGACGGAGGCACTGAAGCTTTCTTT	CASSRIVGGDGGTEAFF	once	NA	TRBV4-1	TRBJ1-1
TGTGCCATCAGTGAGGGGGATATCTATGGCTACACCTTC	CAISEGDIYGYTF	NA	NA	TRBV10-3	TRBJ1-2
TGTGCCAGCAGCTTAAGGGACAGGGACTATGGCTACACCTTC	CASSLRDRDYGYTF	NA	TRBD1	TRBV7-8	TRBJ1-2
TGCAGCGTTGAGGAGCTAGCGGCCTCATCCGATACGCAGTATTTT	CSVEELAASSDTQYF	NA	TRBD2	TRBV29-1	TRBJ2-3
TGTGCCAGCAGTGGACAGGGGTCCCCCAATCAGCCCCAGCATTTT	CASSGQGSPNQPQHF	NA	TRBD1	TRBV2	TRBJ1-5
TGTGCCAGCAGCTCCAGAGCGGGAGCTACCTACGAGCAGTACTTC	CASSSRAGATYEQYF	NA	TRBD2	TRBV7-3	TRBJ2-7
TGTGCCAGCAGCCGACACCGGGACAGGGGAAACACCGGGGAGCTGTTTTTT	CASSRHRDRGNTGELFF	NA	TRBD1	TRBV7-9	TRBJ2-2
TGTGCCAGCAGTCTTACAGGGGGTGAGGAGTTCTTC	CASSLTGGEEFF	NA	TRBD1	TRBV12-3/TRBV12-4	TRBJ2-1